The next 3 T cell receptor beta chains were all read from a single sample in a study of shared clonotypes between healthy human individuals. The data were produced by immunoSEQ multiplex PCR, yet TCRdb's version contains in-frame clones alone and is incomplete. This sample has 2 million to 2.5 million clones, with about 94% found just once. Sequencing was done on a sample of naive CD4+ T cells sorted from blood. Subset indicated: CD45RA+ positively selected. The source of these receptors is a man aged 18 to 30 in good health.

CDR3: CASSQGTRGTEAFF. DNA of the CDR3: TGTGCCAGCAGCCAAGGGACGAGAGGCACTGAAGCTTTCTTT. The chain employs TRBV16 and TRBJ1-1; TRBD1 might be the D (5 bases). The CDR3 is 14 amino acids. Between the trimmed V and J ends, which lost 2 bases and 4 bases, there was a span of 11 bases. Germline-derived CDR1 and CDR2 are KGHSY and FQNENV.

The chain uses TRBV9 and TRBJ1-3; D unclear. Germline V gene sequence: CDR1 SGDLS, CDR2 YYNGEE. This CDR3 comprises 16 residues. V was clipped by 1 base and J by 0 bases, with 11 bases between them. CDR3 nucleotides: TGTGCCAGCAGCGTAACACCAACGGGCTCTGGAAACACCATATATTTT. Protein product: CASSVTPTGSGNTIYF.

The chain links TRBV7-6 to TRBJ2-7; 12 positions agree with TRBD2. The V and J ends lost 1 base and 1 base, in that order; junction bases with no gene match: 5. Germline V gene sequence: CDR1 SGHVS, CDR2 FNYEAQ. The CDR3 has 17 residues. The CDR3 nucleotides are TGTGCCAGCAGCTTAGGACTAGCGGGAGTTGATTCCTACGAGCAGTACTTC. It codes for CASSLGLAGVDSYEQYF.